This TCR beta chain was identified in a study of blood T cell repertoires in COVID-19 (dated by TCRdb to the early 2020s). About the full investigation: The collaborator samples originated in the United States, Italy and Spain and spanned the acute and convalescent phases of COVID-19. The material from the prospective study consisted of cDNA or gDNA derived from T cells, B-cell-depleted T cells, or PBMCs. Where HLA class I and class II types were available, the types were taken from metadata supplied by the sample provider, not from assay-based typing. Subjects who had been exposed to COVID-19, were actively infected with it, or had recovered from it provided the deeply sampled blood TCRbeta repertoires that made up the dataset. A freely available public database, intended as a resource for researchers studying the immune response to SARS-CoV-2, is where the repertoires were released. The samples were drawn from two sources: the first 160 participants of the ongoing ImmuneRACE study, and 1,000 to 1,500 subjects contributed by 6 global collaborators. The sample metadata nearly always contained a de-identified subject ID, COVID-19 status, age in years and sex.

Trimming leaves V shorter by 6 bases and J shorter by 0 bases, with the junction holding 1 base beyond the gene matches. The germline V gene encodes CDR1 SGHVS and CDR2 FNYEAQ. The CDR3 covers 16 residues, taking in both the cysteine and the phenylalanine. The only DNA kept is the CDR3, 48 bases in frame from the first base. What the study reported, not specific to this receptor: Clinical and demographic metadata were provided uncurated, with the amount varying by source and participant.

TCRbeta CDR3 regions were amplified from genomic DNA by means of the immunoSEQ Assay, a bias-controlled multiplex PCR. The authors' pipeline ran thus. The number of nucleated cells in each sample was estimated by amplification of reference gene primers within the assay. To quantify the absolute abundance of each unique TCRbeta CDR3 rearrangement, sequence reads were collapsed and filtered. For each sample, productive Simpson clonality was calculated as the square root of Simpson's diversity index across productive rearrangements. TCRdb provides this immuneACCESS table in a form limited to in-frame rearrangements. Some clones are lacking; in checked studies, under half of them reflect an unresolved V gene, and why the rest are absent is not known. The V and J calls and the clone size are those of that table, but D and trimming were determined from the DNA. For this sample the table gives about 160,000 clones, of which 82% were detected only once. The biggest ten clones account for about a sixth of the sample.

In the prospective study, participants were roughly 18 to 100 years old, resided in about two dozen geographic areas of the United States, and were enrolled through a virtual design. In the prospective study, participants were assigned to cohorts based on the clinical history participants reported in a screening survey and a study questionnaire. Recovered participants in ImmuneRACE Cohort 3 were defined by two consecutive negative NP/OP PCR tests, clearance by a healthcare professional, or resolution of symptoms. Each participant in the prospective study had whole blood, serum and a nasopharyngeal or oropharyngeal swab collected by mobile phlebotomists. Prospective study participants could optionally give additional blood draws and questionnaires over an approximately 2-month period. Before DNA extraction, prospective study blood samples were shipped either frozen or at room temperature. Worth noting for this clone: The target of this receptor is not known. The input lacks base qualities; no much larger clone sits a single base away.

The material sequenced was PBMCs or T cells enriched from blood (not recorded which). The sequence derives from a man aged 55 to 70 who had recovered from COVID-19. Here the chain combines TRBV7-6 and TRBJ2-2, with TRBD2 matching 13 junction bases. The CDR3 is CASRLAGGTNTGELFF. The nucleotide sequence reads TGTGCCAGCAGACTAGCGGGGGGGACGAACACCGGGGAGCTGTTTTTT.